A single TCR beta chain is shown here with its context. Its antigen target is currently unknown. One base away there is no much larger clone; base qualities are not given. The record originates from a study of radiotherapy plus CTLA-4 blockade in lung cancer (dated by TCRdb to 2016 to 2018). The study in broad terms: Objective responses occurred in roughly 20% of enrolled patients, and 30% to 40% achieved disease control.

The study evaluated CTLA-4 blockade (ipilimumab) given together with focal radiation therapy in patients who had chemo-refractory metastatic non-small-cell lung cancer. The protocol used for the library was the immunoSEQ multiplex PCR assay. TCRdb retrieved this table from immuneACCESS and kept in-frame rearrangements only. Not all clones are present; in checked studies, unresolved V genes account for under half, and no reason is known for the remainder. The sample includes about 59,000 clones, with less than 75% observed a single time. About 9% of the sample rests with the top ten. Overall study results and their limits: The strongest predictors of response were reported to be early dynamic shifts in blood T cell clones along with a rise in serum interferon-beta following radiation. After treatment with radiotherapy and ipilimumab, TCR clones that originated in tumors expanded in peripheral blood.

V is trimmed back by 2 bases and J by 6 bases, and the junction contains 2 bases that no gene match accounts for. The CDR3 covers 13 residues, taking in both the cysteine and the phenylalanine. Only the CDR3 DNA stays, 39 bases, in frame from base 1. In the germline V gene, CDR1 corresponds to MNHEY and CDR2 to SVGAGI. This TCR was recovered from a human donor with non-small cell lung cancer whose response to radiotherapy plus ipilimumab could not be evaluated. Here the sequenced sample was peripheral blood, taken from a patient treated with radiotherapy plus ipilimumab. The chain joins TRBV6-5 to TRBJ1-1, with 8 bases in between that match TRBD1. The CDR3 is CASSYATGAEAFF. DNA sequence: TGTGCCAGCAGTTACGCGACAGGGGCTGAAGCTTTCTTT.